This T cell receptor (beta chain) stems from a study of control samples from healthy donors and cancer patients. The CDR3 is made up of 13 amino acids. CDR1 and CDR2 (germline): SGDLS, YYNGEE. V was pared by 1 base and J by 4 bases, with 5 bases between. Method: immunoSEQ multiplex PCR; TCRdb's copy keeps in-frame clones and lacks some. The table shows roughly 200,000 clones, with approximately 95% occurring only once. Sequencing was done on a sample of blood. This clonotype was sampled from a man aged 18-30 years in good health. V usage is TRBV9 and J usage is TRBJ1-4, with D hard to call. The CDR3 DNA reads TGTGCCAGCAGCGTAAGGAGTAATGAAAAACTGTTTTTT. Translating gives CASSVRSNEKLFF.